This record looks at one TCR beta chain sequence and its context. Its cognate antigen is unknown. Every bit of the isolated RNA underwent reverse transcription, so sequencing read expressed TCRB transcripts. Generated by immunoSEQ multiplex PCR, the TCRdb table keeps only in-frame clones and is missing some. The sample carries approximately 260,000 clones, just over 20% recorded once. The data were taken from a study of beta chain features in type 1 diabetes. Study as a whole: Patients looked much like healthy donors when it came to age, gender and cell yields.

The CDR3 is 13 residues long. V was shortened by 7 bases and J by 5 bases, with 14 bases between the two germline ends. CDR1 and CDR2 (germline): SGHTA, FQGNSA. Findings and limits, study-wide: Amplification by PCR could prefer shorter templates, with the same effect in patients and controls. TCRB CDR3 length was moderately but significantly reduced in all four CD4+ subsets of Type 1 diabetes patients.

Sequencing used naive CD4+ T cells from blood. The TCR originated in a woman aged 40 to 50 with type 1 diabetes. V usage is TRBV7-2 and J usage is TRBJ2-5; D gene unclear. The DNA for the CDR3 is TGTGCCAGCACTACACAGTGGTCGGAGACCCAGTACTTC. Translating gives CASTTQWSETQYF.